Below are 6 T cell receptor beta chains sequenced from a single sample in a study of shared clonotypes between healthy human individuals. Some clones are missing from TCRdb's copy, which holds only in-frame ones; the method was immunoSEQ multiplex PCR. The top ten hold about 1.7% of the sample, which has approximately 2,000,000 clones, 90% to 95% seen once. Naive CD8 cells lacked CD45RO, underwent positive selection for CCR7 and left out terminally differentiated effector memory CD45RA+ cells. Sequenced sample: naive CD8+ T cells from PBMCs. The receptors were sampled from a man in his late teens or twenties in good health. Some clones in this sample may be carry-over from other donors' samples.

This rearrangement joins TRBV6-6 to TRBJ2-3, with D unclear. There are 13 residues in the CDR3. Looked up from germline, CDR1 is MNHNY and CDR2 is SVGAGI (reference sequence). Trimming took 3 bases from V and 2 from J, leaving 6 bases between them. This chain's CDR3 is CASSYGVTDTQYF. The CDR3 nucleotides read TGTGCCAGCAGTTATGGGGTCACAGATACGCAGTATTTT.

This chain joins TRBV6-1 and TRBJ2-1; D might be TRBD2 (5 bases). CDR3 length: 13 amino acids. From germline, CDR1 is MNHNS and CDR2 SASEGT. Trimming cost V 7 bases and J 5 bases, with 12 bases left between them. This CDR3 is CASTSTGNNEQFF. Written as DNA, the CDR3 is TGTGCCAGCACCTCTACGGGAAACAATGAGCAGTTCTTC.

The V call is TRBV15, the J call TRBJ2-5, with D hard to call. Between the trimmed V and J ends, which lost 5 bases and 5 bases, there was a span of 18 bases. The CDR3 sequence is 15 residues long. CDR1 is LNHNV and CDR2 is YYDKDF in the germline V gene (reference sequence). CDR3 sequence reads: CATSSPYTSGETQYF. CDR3 in DNA: TGTGCCACCAGCTCTCCTTACACCTCCGGGGAGACCCAGTACTTC.

The rearrangement uses TRBV6-5 and TRBJ2-2; TRBD1 matches 9 bases. Germline assignment: CDR1 MNHEY and CDR2 SVGAGI. V dropped 6 bases and J dropped 7; count of bases not matched to a gene: 9. The CDR3 runs 15 residues. CDR3 DNA: TGTGCCAGCAGACCCGGGACAGGGCGTGGCGGGGAGCTGTTTTTT. Translated: CASRPGTGRGGELFF.

The table lists this clone with a few counts. The chain uses TRBV7-9 and TRBJ2-7, with no clear D. The CDR3 covers 12 residues. The germline V gene has CDR1 SEHNR and CDR2 FQNEAQ (reference sequence). V was clipped by 5 bases and J by 2 bases, with 7 bases between them. CDR3 coding DNA: TGTGCCAGCAGCCCCCAGACCTACGAGCAGTACTTC. Translating it yields CASSPQTYEQYF.

J is TRBJ2-5 and V is TRBV7-9, with D possibly called TRBD1 or TRBD2 (5 bases each). The end of the DNA is better explained by TRBJ2-7, so the J call may be wrong. In germline, CDR1 is SEHNR, CDR2 FQNEAQ (reference sequence). The CDR3 extends over 13 amino acids. CDR3 residues: CASSSGAIYEQYF. The CDR3 DNA sequence: TGTGCCAGCAGCTCCGGGGCGATCTACGAGCAGTACTTC.